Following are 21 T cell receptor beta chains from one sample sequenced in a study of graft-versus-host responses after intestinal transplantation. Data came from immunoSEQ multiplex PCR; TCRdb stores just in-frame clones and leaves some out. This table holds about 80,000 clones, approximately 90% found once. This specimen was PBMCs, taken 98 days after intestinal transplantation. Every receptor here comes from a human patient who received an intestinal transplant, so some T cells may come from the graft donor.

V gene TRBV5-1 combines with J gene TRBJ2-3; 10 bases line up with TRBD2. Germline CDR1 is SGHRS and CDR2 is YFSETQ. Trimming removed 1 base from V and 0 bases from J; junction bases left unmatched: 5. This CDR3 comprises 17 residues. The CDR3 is CASSLTSGATSTDTQYF. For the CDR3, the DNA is TGCGCCAGCAGCTTGACTAGCGGGGCTACTAGCACAGATACGCAGTATTTT.

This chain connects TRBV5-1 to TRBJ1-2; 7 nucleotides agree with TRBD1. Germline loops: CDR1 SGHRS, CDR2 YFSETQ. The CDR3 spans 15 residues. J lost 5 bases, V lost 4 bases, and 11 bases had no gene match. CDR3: CASSGGLGTDYGYTF. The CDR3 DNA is TGCGCCAGCAGCGGGGGTTTAGGGACAGATTATGGCTACACCTTC.

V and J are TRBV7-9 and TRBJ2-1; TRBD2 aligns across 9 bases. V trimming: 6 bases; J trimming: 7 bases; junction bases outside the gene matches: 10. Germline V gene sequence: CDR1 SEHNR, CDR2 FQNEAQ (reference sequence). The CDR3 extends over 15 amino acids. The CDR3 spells CASSTGGRARNEQFF. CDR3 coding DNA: TGTGCCAGCAGTACGGGCGGGAGGGCCAGAAATGAGCAGTTCTTC.

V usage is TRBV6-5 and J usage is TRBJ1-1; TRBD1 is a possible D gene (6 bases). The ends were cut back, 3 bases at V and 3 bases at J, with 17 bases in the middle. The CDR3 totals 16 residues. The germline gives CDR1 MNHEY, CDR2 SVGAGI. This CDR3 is CASSYMQGRGDTEAFF. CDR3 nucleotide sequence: TGTGCCAGCAGTTATATGCAGGGGAGAGGGGACACTGAAGCTTTCTTT.

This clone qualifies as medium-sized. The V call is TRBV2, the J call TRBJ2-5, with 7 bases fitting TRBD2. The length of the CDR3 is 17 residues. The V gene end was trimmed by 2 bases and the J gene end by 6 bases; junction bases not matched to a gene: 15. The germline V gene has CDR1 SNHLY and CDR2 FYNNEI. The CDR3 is CASSESRGGPEMKTQYF. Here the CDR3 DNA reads TGTGCCAGCAGTGAAAGTAGGGGAGGGCCCGAAATGAAGACCCAGTACTTC. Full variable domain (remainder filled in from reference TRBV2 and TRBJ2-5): EPEVTQTPSHQVTQMGQEVILRCVPISNHLYFYWYRQILGQKVEFLVSFYNNEISEKSEIFDDQFSVERPDGSNFTLKIRSTKLEDSAMYFCASSESRGGPEMKTQYFGPGTRLLVL.

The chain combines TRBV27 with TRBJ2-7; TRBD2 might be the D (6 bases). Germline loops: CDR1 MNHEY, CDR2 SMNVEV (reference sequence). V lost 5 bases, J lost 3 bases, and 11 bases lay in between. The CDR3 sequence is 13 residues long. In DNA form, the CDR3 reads TGTGCCAGCAGTGCGGGACCGAGCTACGAGCAGTACTTC. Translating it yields CASSAGPSYEQYF.

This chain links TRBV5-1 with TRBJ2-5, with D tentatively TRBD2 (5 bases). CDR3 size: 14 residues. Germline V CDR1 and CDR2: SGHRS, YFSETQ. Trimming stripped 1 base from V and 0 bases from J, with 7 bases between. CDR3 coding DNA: TGCGCCAGCAGCTTGAGGAGGTACCAAGAGACCCAGTACTTC. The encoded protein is CASSLRRYQETQYF.

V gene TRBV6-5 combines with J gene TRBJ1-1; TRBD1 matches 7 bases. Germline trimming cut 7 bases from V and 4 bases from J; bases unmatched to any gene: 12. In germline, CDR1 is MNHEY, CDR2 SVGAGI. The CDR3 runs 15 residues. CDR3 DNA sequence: TGTGCCAGCAATCCCAGACAGGGAAAAGGCACTGAAGCTTTCTTT. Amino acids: CASNPRQGKGTEAFF.

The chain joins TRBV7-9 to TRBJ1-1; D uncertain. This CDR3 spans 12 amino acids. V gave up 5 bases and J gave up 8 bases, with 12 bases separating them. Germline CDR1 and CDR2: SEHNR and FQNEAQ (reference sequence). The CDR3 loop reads CASSTSGKEAFF. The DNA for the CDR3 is TGTGCCAGCAGCACATCCGGCAAAGAAGCTTTCTTT.

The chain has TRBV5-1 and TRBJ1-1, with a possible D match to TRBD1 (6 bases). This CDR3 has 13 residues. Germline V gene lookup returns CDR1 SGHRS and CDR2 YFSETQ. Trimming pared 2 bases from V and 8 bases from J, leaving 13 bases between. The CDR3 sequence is CASSFDGGAEAFF. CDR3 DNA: TGCGCCAGCAGCTTTGACGGGGGCGCGGAAGCTTTCTTT.

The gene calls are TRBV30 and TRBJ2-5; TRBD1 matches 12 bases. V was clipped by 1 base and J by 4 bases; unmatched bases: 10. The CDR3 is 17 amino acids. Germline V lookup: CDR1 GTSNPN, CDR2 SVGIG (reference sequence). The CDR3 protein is CAWSGLDGTGGAETQYF. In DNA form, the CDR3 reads TGTGCCTGGAGTGGATTGGACGGGACAGGGGGCGCAGAGACCCAGTACTTC.

The CDR3 sequence: CASSSVGNPEKLFF. The CDR3 DNA is TGTGCCAGCAGCTCGGTTGGAAATCCCGAAAAACTGTTTTTT. The chain carries TRBV7-2 and TRBJ1-4; D not resolved. There are 14 residues in the CDR3. Germline lookup yields CDR1 SGHTA and CDR2 FQGNSA. V lost 4 bases, J lost 8 bases, and 14 bases lay in between.

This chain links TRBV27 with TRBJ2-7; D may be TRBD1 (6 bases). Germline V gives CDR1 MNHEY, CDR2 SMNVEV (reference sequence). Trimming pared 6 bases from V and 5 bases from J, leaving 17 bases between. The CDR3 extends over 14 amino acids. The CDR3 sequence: CASRYITTGNEQYF. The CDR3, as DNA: TGTGCCAGCAGATATATAACTACAGGGAACGAGCAGTACTTC.

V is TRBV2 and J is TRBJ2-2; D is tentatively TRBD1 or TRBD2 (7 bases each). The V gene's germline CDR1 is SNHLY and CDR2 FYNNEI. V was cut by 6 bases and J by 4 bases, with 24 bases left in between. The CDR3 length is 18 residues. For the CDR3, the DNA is TGTGCCAGCAGACCCGTTGACAGGGAGGGATGGTCCACCGGGGAGCTGTTTTTT. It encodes CASRPVDREGWSTGELFF.

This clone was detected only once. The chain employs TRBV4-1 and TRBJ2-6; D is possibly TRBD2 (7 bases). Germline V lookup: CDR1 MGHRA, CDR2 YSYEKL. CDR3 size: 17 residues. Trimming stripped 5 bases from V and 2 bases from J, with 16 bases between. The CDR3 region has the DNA TGCGCCAGCAGCTCCAACTCGGGGGGCCCTGGGGCCAACGTCCTGACTTTC. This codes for CASSSNSGGPGANVLTF.

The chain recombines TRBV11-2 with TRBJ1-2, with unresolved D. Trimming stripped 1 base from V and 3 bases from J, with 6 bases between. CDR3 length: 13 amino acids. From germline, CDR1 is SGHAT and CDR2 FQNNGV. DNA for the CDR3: TGTGCCAGCAGCTTAGGAAGGGACTATGGCTACACCTTC. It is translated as CASSLGRDYGYTF.

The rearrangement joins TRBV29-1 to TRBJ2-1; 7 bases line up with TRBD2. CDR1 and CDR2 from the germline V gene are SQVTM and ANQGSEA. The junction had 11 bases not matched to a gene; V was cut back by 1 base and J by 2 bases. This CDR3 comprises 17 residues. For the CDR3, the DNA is TGCAGCGTTGAAGGGCGCGGCGGGAGTAACCCCTACAATGAGCAGTTCTTC. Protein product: CSVEGRGGSNPYNEQFF.

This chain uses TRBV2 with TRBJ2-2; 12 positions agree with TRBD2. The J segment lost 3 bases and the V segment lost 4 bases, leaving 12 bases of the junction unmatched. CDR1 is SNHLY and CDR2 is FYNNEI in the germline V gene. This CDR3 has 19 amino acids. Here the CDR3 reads CASSARASGGVVYTGELFF. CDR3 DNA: TGTGCCAGCAGTGCCCGGGCTAGCGGGGGGGTAGTTTACACCGGGGAGCTGTTTTTT.

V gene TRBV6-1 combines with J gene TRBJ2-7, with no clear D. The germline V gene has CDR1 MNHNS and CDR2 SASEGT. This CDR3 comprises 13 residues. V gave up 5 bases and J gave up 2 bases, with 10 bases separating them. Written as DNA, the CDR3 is TGTGCCAGCAGTCTCTCTTCCACCTACGAGCAGTACTTC. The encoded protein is CASSLSSTYEQYF.

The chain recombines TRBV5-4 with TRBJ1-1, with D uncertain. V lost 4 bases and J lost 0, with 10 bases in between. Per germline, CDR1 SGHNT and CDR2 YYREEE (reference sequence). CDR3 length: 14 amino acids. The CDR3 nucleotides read TGTGCCAGCAGCGATCAGGTGATGAACACTGAAGCTTTCTTT. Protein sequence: CASSDQVMNTEAFF.

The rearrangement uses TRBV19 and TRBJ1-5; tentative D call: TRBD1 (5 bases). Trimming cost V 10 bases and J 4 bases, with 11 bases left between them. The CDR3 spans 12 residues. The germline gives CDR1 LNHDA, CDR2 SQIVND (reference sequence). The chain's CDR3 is CATSTANQPQHF. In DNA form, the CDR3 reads TGTGCCACCTCGACAGCAAATCAGCCCCAGCATTTT.